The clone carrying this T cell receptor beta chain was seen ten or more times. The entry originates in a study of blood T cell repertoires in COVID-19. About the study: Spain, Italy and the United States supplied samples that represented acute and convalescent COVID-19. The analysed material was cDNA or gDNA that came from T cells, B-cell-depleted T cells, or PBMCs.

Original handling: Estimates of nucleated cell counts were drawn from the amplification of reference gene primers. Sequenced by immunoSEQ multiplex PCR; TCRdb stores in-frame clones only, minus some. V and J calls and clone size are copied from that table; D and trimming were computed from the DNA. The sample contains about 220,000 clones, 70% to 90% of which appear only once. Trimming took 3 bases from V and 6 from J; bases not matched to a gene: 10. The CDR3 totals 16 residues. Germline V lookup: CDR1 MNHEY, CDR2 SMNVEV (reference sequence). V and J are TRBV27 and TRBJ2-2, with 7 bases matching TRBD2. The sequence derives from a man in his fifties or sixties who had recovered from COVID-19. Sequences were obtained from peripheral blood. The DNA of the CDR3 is TGTGCCAGCAGTTTTAGTCGGACTAGGCTCTCCGGGGAGCTGTTTTTT. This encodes CASSFSRTRLSGELFF.